These 29 T cell receptor beta chains originate from one sample sequenced in a study of shared clonotypes between healthy human individuals. Assay used: immunoSEQ multiplex PCR; TCRdb lists only in-frame clones, some missing. The sample consists of roughly 1,500,000 clones, around 98% of them appearing once. Sequenced: naive CD4+ T cells sorted from blood. The subset was: CD45RA+ positively selected. These TCRs come from a man aged 25 to 40 in good health.

The rearrangement uses TRBV5-1 and TRBJ1-5, with 8 bases lining up with TRBD1. The CDR3 is 16 residues long. V lost 4 bases, J lost 1 base, and 7 bases stayed unmatched. CDR1 and CDR2 from the germline V gene are SGHRS and YFSETQ. CDR3 in amino acids: CASSIGQGGSNQPQHF. CDR3 sequence (DNA): TGCGCCAGCAGCATAGGACAGGGAGGGAGCAATCAGCCCCAGCATTTT.

V gene TRBV5-1 combines with J gene TRBJ2-5; tentative D call: TRBD2 (6 bases). The ends were cut back, 4 bases at V and 2 bases at J, with 12 bases in the middle. The CDR3 loop spans 14 amino acids. The germline V gene encodes CDR1 SGHRS and CDR2 YFSETQ. CDR3 protein: CASSQGLGQETQYF. The CDR3 DNA reads as TGCGCCAGCAGCCAGGGACTGGGGCAAGAGACCCAGTACTTC. Full variable domain (rest looked up from reference TRBV5-1 and TRBJ2-5): KAGVTQTPRYLIKTRGQQVTLSCSPISGHRSVSWYQQTPGQGLQFLFEYFSETQRNKGNFPGRFSGRQFSNSRSEMNVSTLELGDSALYLCASSQGLGQETQYFGPGTRLLVL.

As for this clone: Other DNA sequences in this specimen translate into the identical CDR3. The chain couples TRBV29-1 to TRBJ1-1; perhaps TRBD1 as D (6 bases). The CDR3 extends over 11 amino acids. Germline CDR1 and CDR2: SQVTM and ANQGSEA. The CDR3 DNA reads TGCAGTGGACAGACGAACACTGAAGCTTTCTTT. It encodes CSGQTNTEAFF.

CDR3 DNA: TGTGCCAGCAGCTTGGTCGGATGGGGAAACACTGAAGCTTTCTTT. Residues: CASSLVGWGNTEAFF. This chain connects TRBV5-8 to TRBJ1-1; no reliable D call. The CDR3 covers 15 residues. Per germline, CDR1 SGHTS and CDR2 YDEGEE. The germline V and J ends were trimmed by 0 bases and 2 bases, with 11 bases remaining between them.

The gene calls are TRBV10-1 and TRBJ2-7; D not resolved. CDR1 and CDR2 (germline): WNHNN, SYGVQD (reference sequence). The CDR3 is 13 residues long. The ends were cut back, 2 bases at V and 5 bases at J, with 10 bases in the middle. CDR3 in DNA: TGCGCCAGCAGTGAGGGCCCGGCCCACGAGCAGTACTTC. Amino acids: CASSEGPAHEQYF.

This sequence joins TRBV6-5 and TRBJ2-2; 9 positions match TRBD2. The junction had 9 bases not matched to a gene; V was cut back by 9 bases and J by 4 bases. The V gene's germline CDR1 is MNHEY and CDR2 SVGAGI. This CDR3 is built from 15 residues. CDR3 protein: CASMRGGSVTGELFF. The DNA for the CDR3 is TGTGCCAGTATGCGGGGGGGGAGCGTCACCGGGGAGCTGTTTTTT.

V gene TRBV7-2 combines with J gene TRBJ1-2; a weak D match, TRBD1 (6 bases). Deletions cut 0 bases from V and 6 bases from J, with 11 bases between. The CDR3 has 14 amino acids. Germline V gives CDR1 SGHTA, CDR2 FQGNSA. Here the CDR3 reads CASSLARGIDGYTF. The CDR3 coding sequence is TGTGCCAGCAGCTTAGCGAGGGGGATTGATGGCTACACCTTC.

This clone was observed a single time. The rearrangement links TRBV30 to TRBJ1-1, with D perhaps TRBD1 (6 bases). Trimming left V 4 bases short and J 3 bases short, with 18 bases between. From germline, CDR1 is GTSNPN and CDR2 SVGIG (reference sequence). The CDR3 has 15 residues. CDR3 nucleotides: TGTGCCTGGACGGAACGGGGGCTCGTCGACACTGAAGCTTTCTTT. Its translation is CAWTERGLVDTEAFF.

This chain joins TRBV25-1 and TRBJ2-1, with TRBD1 as a possible D gene (6 bases). The germline gives CDR1 MGHDK, CDR2 SYGVNS. The CDR3 is made up of 15 amino acids. The germline V and J ends were trimmed by 6 bases and 7 bases, with 19 bases remaining between them. CDR3: CASSTRGSGANEQFF. The CDR3, as DNA: TGTGCCAGCAGCACTAGGGGGAGTGGGGCGAATGAGCAGTTCTTC.

J is TRBJ1-2 and V is TRBV5-6; D is ambiguous. Germline CDR1 and CDR2: SGHDT and YYEEEE. The CDR3 has 13 residues. Between the trimmed V and J ends, which lost 4 bases and 6 bases, there was a span of 13 bases. As DNA, the CDR3 is TGTGCCAGCAGCATCCAAGGTCCGGATGGCTACACCTTC. It is translated as CASSIQGPDGYTF.

On this clone: At one boundary the junction diverges from the germline segment, which might be a read error. This sequence joins TRBV7-7 and TRBJ2-5; a possible D gene is TRBD1 (7 bases). This CDR3 region has 15 residues. Per germline, CDR1 SSHAT and CDR2 FNYEAQ (reference sequence). The CDR3 protein is CASSRRAGGKETQYF. DNA for the CDR3: TGTGCTAGCAGCCGCAGGGCAGGGGGGAAAGAGACCCAGTACTTC.

The J gene is TRBJ2-2, the V gene TRBV4-1, with TRBD2 matching 14 bases. V was clipped by 3 bases and J by 2 bases; unmatched bases: 8. The CDR3 length is 19 residues. Germline V CDR1 and CDR2: MGHRA, YSYEKL. This CDR3 is CASSHIGLAGGPNTGELFF. The CDR3 nucleotides read TGCGCCAGCAGCCACATCGGACTAGCGGGAGGACCAAACACCGGGGAGCTGTTTTTT.

The V and J genes are TRBV25-1 and TRBJ2-7; possible D gene TRBD1, 7 bases. The germline V and J ends were trimmed by 8 bases and 6 bases, with 26 bases remaining between them. The CDR3 totals 16 residues. The germline CDR1 and CDR2 sequences are MGHDK and SYGVNS. This CDR3 is CASSNAGGPTGAEQYF. In nucleotides, the CDR3 is TGTGCCAGCTCGAACGCAGGGGGGCCCACTGGAGCCGAGCAGTACTTC.

This chain's CDR3 is CASSQEGAANYGYTF. In nucleotides, the CDR3 is TGCGCCAGCAGCCAAGAGGGAGCTGCTAACTATGGCTACACCTTC. V gene TRBV4-1 combines with J gene TRBJ1-2; D is ambiguous. This CDR3 comprises 15 residues. V lost 0 bases and J lost 0, with 8 bases in between. Germline V CDR1 and CDR2: MGHRA, YSYEKL.

Concerning this clone: At the DNA level, this CDR3 is encoded by other sequences in the same sample as well. This chain connects TRBV20-1 to TRBJ2-2; D is unresolved. This CDR3 region has 11 residues. From germline, CDR1 is DFQATT and CDR2 SNEGSKA (reference sequence). V lost 6 bases to trimming and J lost 6 bases, with 8 bases between them. The CDR3 sequence: CSARSPGELFF. CDR3 bases: TGCAGTGCCCGGTCCCCCGGGGAGCTGTTTTTT.

The chain links TRBV30 to TRBJ1-1; D gene unclear. From germline, CDR1 is GTSNPN and CDR2 SVGIG (reference sequence). The CDR3 extends over 14 amino acids. Trimming left V 1 base short and J 9 bases short, with 18 bases between. The CDR3 here is CAWSGRSMGLQAFF. CDR3 in DNA: TGTGCCTGGAGTGGGCGCTCGATGGGGTTGCAAGCTTTCTTT.

J is TRBJ2-5 and V is TRBV9, with 12 bases matching TRBD2. Per the germline V gene, CDR1 is SGDLS and CDR2 is YYNGEE. J lost 5 bases, V lost 4 bases, and 9 bases had no gene match. There are 16 residues in the CDR3. The CDR3 DNA reads TGTGCCAGCAGCACGAGACTAGCGGGAGATGGGGAGACCCAGTACTTC. This codes for CASSTRLAGDGETQYF.

The chain links TRBV28 to TRBJ2-7, with D hard to call. Germline values: CDR1 MDHEN, CDR2 SYDVKM. This CDR3 contains 16 residues. The V end lost 4 bases, the J end lost 3 bases, and 19 bases lay between the germline ends. The CDR3 protein is CASSSTLNRPRYEQYF. The CDR3 nucleotides are TGTGCCAGCAGTTCCACTTTAAACCGCCCGCGCTACGAGCAGTACTTC.

The chain is built from TRBV5-4 and TRBJ2-4; tentatively, D is TRBD1 (6 bases). Germline V lookup: CDR1 SGHNT, CDR2 YYREEE (reference sequence). This CDR3 has 15 amino acids. Trimming removed 1 base at V and 0 bases at J, with 8 bases between. The CDR3 spells CASSLQGLAKNIQYF. DNA for the CDR3: TGTGCCAGCAGCTTGCAGGGGTTAGCCAAAAACATTCAGTACTTC.

The chain's CDR3 is CASTSTPSRIYEQYF. The CDR3, as DNA: TGTGCCAGCACCTCGACCCCAAGTAGAATTTACGAGCAGTACTTC. V is TRBV11-2 and J is TRBJ2-7; D call uncertain. CDR3 length: 15 amino acids. V lost 7 bases and J lost 4, with 20 bases in between. CDR1 and CDR2 (germline): SGHAT, FQNNGV.

The count of this clone is one. V is TRBV29-1 and J is TRBJ2-7, with D uncertain. The V end was cut by 3 bases, the J end by 0 bases, with 9 bases between. From germline, CDR1 is SQVTM and CDR2 ANQGSEA. The CDR3 runs to 13 residues. CDR3 in amino acids: CSVEQSLSYEQYF. The CDR3 DNA follows: TGCAGCGTTGAGCAATCCCTCTCCTACGAGCAGTACTTC.

The chain employs TRBV5-1 and TRBJ2-3; no definite D call. V was shortened by 0 bases and J by 0 bases, with 11 bases between the two germline ends. Germline V gene sequence: CDR1 SGHRS, CDR2 YFSETQ. The CDR3 consists of 16 residues. The CDR3 DNA reads TGCGCCAGCAGCTTGGTGAGGCCTTCTAGCACAGATACGCAGTATTTT. Protein sequence: CASSLVRPSSTDTQYF.

This clone has only one observation. The chain uses TRBV7-6 and TRBJ1-1, with D unclear. CDR1 and CDR2 (germline): SGHVS, FNYEAQ. The V and J ends lost 5 bases and 0 bases respectively, with 7 bases between them. This CDR3 region has 13 residues. CDR3 DNA sequence: TGTGCCAGCAGCCCCAGGTTGAACACTGAAGCTTTCTTT. Translating it yields CASSPRLNTEAFF.

This clone appeared a few times. Other nucleotide sequences from this sample produce the same CDR3. The chain uses TRBV20-1 and TRBJ2-7; D call uncertain. The V end was cut by 1 base, the J end by 3 bases, with 4 bases between. This CDR3 is 11 amino acids long. CDR1 is DFQATT and CDR2 is SNEGSKA in the germline V gene (reference sequence). The CDR3 loop is CSARGDYEQYF. The DNA of the CDR3 is TGCAGTGCTAGAGGGGACTACGAGCAGTACTTC.

V and J are TRBV11-2 and TRBJ1-2; D is unclear. Germline V gene sequence: CDR1 SGHAT, CDR2 FQNNGV. Trimming stripped 8 bases from V and 3 bases from J, with 13 bases between. CDR3 length: 13 residues. CDR3 amino acids: CASGPLNDYGYTF. The CDR3 DNA reads as TGTGCCAGCGGACCTTTAAACGACTATGGCTACACCTTC. Full variable domain (rest looked up from reference TRBV11-2 and TRBJ1-2): EAGVAQSPRYKIIEKRQSVAFWCNPISGHATLYWYQQILGQGPKLLIQFQNNGVVDDSQLPKDRFSAERLKGVDSTLKIQPAKLEDSAVYLCASGPLNDYGYTFGSGTRLTVV.

This chain uses TRBV7-7 with TRBJ2-5; 14 nucleotides match TRBD2. Germline values: CDR1 SSHAT, CDR2 FNYEAQ (reference sequence). The junction had 4 bases not matched to a gene; V was cut back by 4 bases and J by 3 bases. This CDR3 has 16 amino acids. The CDR3 here is CASSSMGLAGEETQYF. The CDR3 coding sequence is TGTGCCAGCAGCTCGATGGGACTAGCGGGAGAAGAGACCCAGTACTTC.

The chain combines TRBV5-1 with TRBJ2-1; 13 nucleotides line up with TRBD2. CDR3 length: 15 amino acids. Germline assignment: CDR1 SGHRS and CDR2 YFSETQ. The trim removed 4 bases at V and 4 bases at J, leaving 2 bases unmatched. The CDR3 DNA reads TGCGCCAGCAGCCCACTAGCGGGAGGGTACAATGAGCAGTTCTTC. Encoded protein: CASSPLAGGYNEQFF.

V is TRBV5-1 and J is TRBJ1-1; D may be TRBD1 (5 bases). V gave up 5 bases and J gave up 3 bases, with 11 bases separating them. This CDR3 region has 13 residues. Looked up from germline, CDR1 is SGHRS and CDR2 is YFSETQ. CDR3 nucleotide sequence: TGCGCCAGCAGTTGGACACGAGACACTGAAGCTTTCTTT. Protein product: CASSWTRDTEAFF.

The chain uses TRBV2 and TRBJ2-7; 8 bases are a match to TRBD2. Germline CDR1 is SNHLY and CDR2 is FYNNEI. V gave up 5 bases and J gave up 5 bases; unmatched junction bases: 8. The CDR3 consists of 14 residues. The CDR3 sequence: CASSTRGRSHEQYF. CDR3 coding DNA: TGTGCCAGCAGTACGCGCGGGAGGTCCCACGAGCAGTACTTC. Supplemented by reference TRBV2 and TRBJ2-7, the full variable domain reads EPEVTQTPSHQVTQMGQEVILRCVPISNHLYFYWYRQILGQKVEFLVSFYNNEISEKSEIFDDQFSVERPDGSNFTLKIRSTKLEDSAMYFCASSTRGRSHEQYFGPGTRLTVT.